This TCR beta chain stems from a study of identical twins. Study conclusions and caveats: Insertions were reduced in abundant cord blood beta clonotypes but not in memory repertoires.

The V segment lost 2 bases and the J segment 3 bases; nucleotides outside the gene matches: 4. Germline values: CDR1 SGHVS, CDR2 FNYEAQ. The CDR3 has 16 residues. In regard to this clonotype: What it binds is unknown.

TCRdb passed the 5' RACE reads through MiXCR, listing each CDR3 protein once. The data show a few hundred thousand distinct CDR3 sequences, roughly 26% seen once. The same data also contributed to another study, on T cells expressing NK-cell markers.

Sequences were obtained from CD4+ T cells sorted from blood. This sequence originates from a woman in her late teens or twenties in good health. The V gene is TRBV7-6, the J gene TRBJ2-2, with TRBD1 identical over 9 bases. In DNA form, the CDR3 reads TGTGCCAGCAGCTTACGGGACAGGGTCGACACCGGGGAGCTGTTTTTT. The encoded protein is CASSLRDRVDTGELFF.